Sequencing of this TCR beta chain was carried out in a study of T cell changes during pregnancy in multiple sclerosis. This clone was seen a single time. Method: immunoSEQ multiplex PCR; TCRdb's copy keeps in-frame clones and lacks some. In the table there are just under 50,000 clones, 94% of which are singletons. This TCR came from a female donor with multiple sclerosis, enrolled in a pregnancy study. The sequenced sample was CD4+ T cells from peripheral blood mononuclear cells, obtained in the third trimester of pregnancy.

The CDR3 here is CASRPLAGPYEQYF. The CDR3 nucleotides are TGCGCCAGCAGACCCCTAGCGGGACCTTACGAGCAGTACTTC. J is TRBJ2-7 and V is TRBV5-1; 9 positions match TRBD2. After removal of 5 bases from V and 4 bases from J, the junction contained 7 bases not matched to a gene. CDR1 and CDR2 (germline): SGHRS, YFSETQ. The CDR3 totals 14 residues.